The 26 T cell receptor beta chains below were found in one sample sequenced in a study of T cell responses to AZD1222 COVID-19 vaccine. Profiled with immunoSEQ multiplex PCR; TCRdb holds only in-frame clones, not every one. Here the sample spans more than 50,000 clones, roughly 82% being singletons. The sample in question was peripheral blood, obtained on day 0 of AZD1222 vaccination. The receptor source for this set is an adult in good health.

The gene calls are TRBV5-1 and TRBJ2-2; D perhaps matches TRBD1 (6 bases). The germline CDR1 and CDR2 sequences are SGHRS and YFSETQ. Trimming cost V 0 bases and J 3 bases, with 6 bases left between them. This CDR3 comprises 14 residues. CDR3 coding DNA: TGCGCCAGCAGCTTGGCAGGGGACACCGGGGAGCTGTTTTTT. Residues: CASSLAGDTGELFF.

V gene TRBV3-1 (or the pseudogene TRBV3-2) combines with J gene TRBJ2-7, with 7 bases identical to TRBD1. Trimming took 1 base from V and 6 from J; bases not matched to a gene: 3. CDR1 and CDR2 from the germline V gene are LGHDT and YNNKEL (reference sequence). The CDR3 consists of 13 residues. The DNA of the CDR3 is TGTGCCAGCAGCCAAGTAGGGACAGCCGAGCAGTACTTC. Amino acid sequence: CASSQVGTAEQYF.

This clone was recorded only once. V and J are TRBV19 and TRBJ2-2; 10 nucleotides match TRBD2. Per the germline V gene, CDR1 is LNHDA and CDR2 is SQIVND (reference sequence). The CDR3 extends over 20 amino acids. Trimming at V came to 1 base and at J to 2 bases, leaving 13 bases not matched to a gene. CDR3 amino acids: CASSIVLQREGRVNTGELFF. DNA of the CDR3: TGTGCCAGTAGTATAGTTCTCCAGCGGGAGGGCCGGGTAAACACCGGGGAGCTGTTTTTT. The full variable domain, with the rest looked up from reference TRBV19 and TRBJ2-2, is DGGITQSPKYLFRKEGQNVTLSCEQNLNHDAMYWYRQDPGQGLRLIYYSQIVNDFQKGDIAEGYSVSREKKESFPLTVTSAQKNPTAFYLCASSIVLQREGRVNTGELFFGEGSRLTVL.

This chain uses TRBV25-1 with TRBJ2-2; D gene uncertain. The CDR3 runs to 13 residues. The germline V and J ends were trimmed by 1 base and 5 bases, with 5 bases remaining between them. Germline V gene sequence: CDR1 MGHDK, CDR2 SYGVNS. CDR3 in amino acids: CASSEFYTGELFF. The CDR3 bases are TGTGCCAGCAGTGAATTTTATACCGGGGAGCTGTTTTTT.

This chain links TRBV7-3 with TRBJ1-1; perhaps TRBD1 as D (6 bases). V was shortened by 4 bases and J by 2 bases, with 8 bases between the two germline ends. This CDR3 has 13 amino acids. From germline, CDR1 is SGHTA and CDR2 FQGTGA. This CDR3 reads CASSSGVNTEAFF. The CDR3 DNA is TGTGCCAGCAGCTCAGGGGTTAACACTGAAGCTTTCTTT.

This clone was detected only once. The rearrangement links TRBV23-1 to TRBJ1-1; 8 nucleotides line up with TRBD1. TRBV23-1 is assigned to the ORF class and has an uncertain function. The CDR3 runs to 16 residues. V was pared by 4 bases and J by 5 bases, with 12 bases of the junction left unmatched. The CDR3: CASSLANRGYRTEAFF. CDR3 nucleotides: TGCGCCAGCAGTCTTGCCAACAGGGGGTATCGGACTGAAGCTTTCTTT.

This rearrangement joins TRBV10-1 to TRBJ2-3, with 11 bases identical to TRBD2. CDR3 length equals 17 residues. The V gene end was trimmed by 6 bases and the J gene end by 4 bases; junction bases not matched to a gene: 12. Germline V gene sequence: CDR1 WNHNN, CDR2 SYGVQD (reference sequence). CDR3 region: CASSLLLLAGVADTQYF. The DNA of the CDR3 is TGCGCCAGCAGCTTACTATTACTAGCGGGAGTGGCAGATACGCAGTATTTT.

The CDR3 nucleotides are TGTGCCAGCAGCATCCGGAGGAGCTCCTACAATGAGCAGTTCTTC. This codes for CASSIRRSSYNEQFF. The chain links TRBV11-3 to TRBJ2-1, with D possibly TRBD2 on 5 matching bases. Germline V gene data show CDR1 as SGHNT and CDR2 as YENEEA. The CDR3 is 15 amino acids. The germline V and J ends were trimmed by 5 bases and 0 bases, with 11 bases remaining between them.

In its sample, this clone was seen a few times. This sequence joins TRBV6-5 and TRBJ1-1, with D maybe TRBD1 (5 bases). This CDR3 has 13 amino acids. Trimming left V 5 bases short and J 3 bases short, with 10 bases between. CDR1 and CDR2 (germline): MNHEY, SVGAGI. The CDR3 is CASSKDTDTEAFF. Here the CDR3 DNA reads TGTGCCAGCAGTAAGGACACGGACACTGAAGCTTTCTTT.

This sequence joins TRBV6-2 or TRBV6-3 and TRBJ2-3, with TRBD2 matching 12 bases. The ends lost 5 bases at V and 8 bases at J; junction bases unmatched: 8. CDR3 size: 15 residues. Per the germline V gene, CDR1 is MNHEY and CDR2 is SVGEGT. CDR3 DNA sequence: TGTGCCAGCAGTAGGACTAGCGGGACCCCCGGTACGCAGTATTTT. Its translation: CASSRTSGTPGTQYF.

This clone was found a few times. The genes are TRBV7-2 and TRBJ1-6; D is undetermined. V gave up 0 bases and J gave up 8 bases, with 17 bases separating them. From germline, CDR1 is SGHTA and CDR2 FQGNSA. The CDR3 loop spans 17 amino acids. In DNA, the CDR3 is TGTGCCAGCAGCTTAGCGGCTGGTGCAGGTTTTTATTCACCCCTCCACTTT. Translated: CASSLAAGAGFYSPLHF. The variable domain in full, with the rest retrieved from reference TRBV7-2 and TRBJ1-6, is GAGVSQSPSNKVTEKGKDVELRCDPISGHTALYWYRQSLGQGLEFLIYFQGNSAPDKSGLPSDRFSAERTGGSVSTLTIQRTQQEDSAVYLCASSLAAGAGFYSPLHFGNGTRLTVT.

In its sample, this clone was seen once. One end of the junction does not line up with germline, which may come from a read error. The sample holds other DNA sequences that translate to the same CDR3. The rearrangement links TRBV7-6 to TRBJ2-2; 7 bases fit TRBD2. The CDR3 runs 17 residues. Germline V CDR1 and CDR2: SGHVS, FNYEAQ. CDR3 coding DNA: TGTGCTAGCAGCTTAGCCCGTATGTGGGGGGGCACCGGGGAGCTGTTTTTT. Its translation: CASSLARMWGGTGELFF.

This clone was observed a few times. This chain links TRBV5-6 with TRBJ1-1; no clear D. There are 13 residues in the CDR3. Trimming left V 0 bases short and J 1 base short, with 4 bases between. Per germline, CDR1 SGHDT and CDR2 YYEEEE. As DNA, the CDR3 is TGTGCCAGCAGCTTGGGGGGGAACACTGAAGCTTTCTTT. Protein sequence: CASSLGGNTEAFF.

The chain links TRBV9 to TRBJ2-3; D unclear. V lost 4 bases and J 1 base, leaving 16 bases between the germline ends. The CDR3 spans 16 residues. From germline, CDR1 is SGDLS and CDR2 YYNGEE. CDR3 residues: CASSSDPGIRTDTQYF. The CDR3 DNA is TGTGCCAGCAGCTCCGACCCCGGAATCCGCACAGATACGCAGTATTTT. Filled out from reference TRBV9 and TRBJ2-3, the complete variable domain reads DSGVTQTPKHLITATGQRVTLRCSPRSGDLSVYWYQQSLDQGLQFLIQYYNGEERAKGNILERFSAQQFPDLHSELNLSSLELGDSALYFCASSSDPGIRTDTQYFGPGTRLTVL.

This chain links TRBV12-3 or TRBV12-4 with TRBJ1-1; D perhaps matches TRBD1 (5 bases). V shed 3 bases and J shed 11 bases, with 13 bases lying between them. The CDR3 runs to 12 residues. The CDR3 spells CASSFRAGYAFF. CDR3 in DNA: TGTGCCAGCAGTTTCAGGGCAGGGTACGCTTTCTTT.

The chain has TRBV19 and TRBJ1-2; 10 nucleotides align to TRBD1. Losses at the gene ends were 10 bases for V and 6 bases for J; bases not matched to a gene: 23. CDR3 length: 18 amino acids. Germline lookup yields CDR1 LNHDA and CDR2 SQIVND (reference sequence). CDR3 nucleotides: TGTGCCACCCTCCCACCGGGGACAGGGGTGGGTATTGGCGATGGCTACACCTTC. Protein: CATLPPGTGVGIGDGYTF.

CDR3 nucleotide sequence: TGTGCCAGCAGTACAACAAATTGGGGGGATAGTTTCTTC. Amino acids: CASSTTNWGDSFF. V gene TRBV6-2 or TRBV6-3 combines with J gene TRBJ2-1, with D possibly being TRBD2 (6 bases). This CDR3 region has 13 residues. V lost 5 bases to trimming and J lost 16 bases, with 21 bases between them. Germline V lookup: CDR1 MNHEY, CDR2 SVGEGT.

In its sample, this clone was seen a few times. The genes are TRBV11-3 and TRBJ2-6, with D unclear. The V gene lost 4 bases and the J gene lost 3 bases, with 16 bases spanning the gap. Germline-derived CDR1 and CDR2 are SGHNT and YENEEA. The CDR3 loop spans 17 amino acids. CDR3 region: CASSSGISVGGANVLTF. Written as DNA, the CDR3 is TGTGCCAGCAGCTCCGGAATCTCGGTGGGTGGGGCCAACGTCCTGACTTTC.

This chain links TRBV11-3 with TRBJ2-2, with TRBD2 identical over 8 bases. V lost 0 bases, J lost 5 bases, and 11 bases stayed unmatched. This CDR3 has 18 residues. Germline V gene lookup returns CDR1 SGHNT and CDR2 YENEEA. This CDR3 reads CASSLDQSGSSRTGELFF. The DNA of the CDR3 is TGTGCCAGCAGCTTAGATCAAAGCGGGAGTAGTCGAACCGGGGAGCTGTTTTTT.

J is TRBJ1-6 and V is TRBV4-1; D is undetermined. The V gene's germline CDR1 is MGHRA and CDR2 YSYEKL. The CDR3 loop spans 13 amino acids. Trimming cost V 3 bases and J 14 bases, with 14 bases left between them. The CDR3 nucleotides read TGCGCCAGCAGCCACCCCCAGCGCCCCACCCTCCACTTT. Its protein product is CASSHPQRPTLHF.

V gene TRBV5-1 combines with J gene TRBJ1-1, with D perhaps TRBD1 (5 bases). V lost 4 bases to trimming and J lost 4 bases, with 17 bases between them. From germline, CDR1 is SGHRS and CDR2 YFSETQ. This CDR3 is 15 amino acids long. The CDR3: CASSGLQGLGTEAFF. The CDR3 DNA is TGCGCCAGCAGCGGTCTGCAGGGATTAGGCACTGAAGCTTTCTTT.

This clone was seen a few times. V gene TRBV28 combines with J gene TRBJ2-4; TRBD2 matches 9 bases. Germline V CDR1 and CDR2: MDHEN, SYDVKM. Unmatched junction bases numbered 10, after V lost 4 bases and J lost 6 bases. The CDR3 length is 16 residues. Here the CDR3 DNA reads TGTGCCAGCAGTTCCTCTAGCGGGGCGAGGGGAAACATTCAGTACTTC. Translating gives CASSSSSGARGNIQYF.

The chain combines TRBV30 with TRBJ1-1; D not resolved. Trimming took off 3 bases at V and 3 bases at J, with 5 bases between the two ends. This CDR3 region has 11 residues. CDR1 GTSNPN and CDR2 SVGIG come from the germline V gene (reference sequence). The DNA for the CDR3 is TGTGCCTGGAGCCCATACACTGAAGCTTTCTTT. Its translation: CAWSPYTEAFF.

The chain links TRBV28 to TRBJ1-2; TRBD1 aligns across 9 bases. The CDR3 spans 15 residues. V was pared by 3 bases and J by 3 bases, with 5 bases of the junction left unmatched. Germline-derived CDR1 and CDR2 are MDHEN and SYDVKM. CDR3 sequence: CASSLRDRVYYGYTF. The CDR3, as DNA: TGTGCCAGCAGTTTGAGGGACAGGGTTTACTATGGCTACACCTTC.

The genes are TRBV27 and TRBJ1-4; D perhaps matches TRBD1 (6 bases). The germline CDR1 and CDR2 sequences are MNHEY and SMNVEV (reference sequence). The CDR3 length is 15 residues. Trimming took 1 base from V and 3 from J, leaving 9 bases between them. In DNA form, the CDR3 reads TGTGCCAGCAGTTTATTGGGGGGCCCTAATGAAAAACTGTTTTTT. It codes for CASSLLGGPNEKLFF. Full variable domain (rest looked up from reference TRBV27 and TRBJ1-4): EAQVTQNPRYLITVTGKKLTVTCSQNMNHEYMSWYRQDPGLGLRQIYYSMNVEVTDKGDVPEGYKVSRKEKRNFPLILESPSPNQTSLYFCASSLLGGPNEKLFFGSGTQLSVL.

The chain recombines TRBV11-3 with TRBJ1-1, with D possibly TRBD1 on 6 matching bases. V lost 4 bases and J lost 7, with 16 bases in between. Germline CDR1 and CDR2: SGHNT and YENEEA. The CDR3 runs 14 residues. The CDR3 loop is CASSSSTGAGEAFF. DNA of the CDR3: TGTGCCAGCAGCTCCAGTACGGGGGCTGGTGAAGCTTTCTTT. The full variable domain, in which reference TRBV11-3 and TRBJ1-1 provide the parts outside the CDR3, is EAGVVQSPRYKIIEKKQPVAFWCNPISGHNTLYWYLQNLGQGPELLIRYENEEAVDDSQLPKDRFSAERLKGVDSTLKIQPAELGDSAVYLCASSSSTGAGEAFFGQGTRLTVV.